These 29 T cell receptor beta chains share one sample of origin, sequenced in a study of a mutant IDH1 vaccine in newly diagnosed glioma. These TCRs are of unknown antigen specificity. The repertoire was sequenced with immunoSEQ multiplex PCR; TCRdb's copy has only in-frame clones and lacks some. The sample yields some 21,000 clones, under 90% seen once. The time point is: week 11, during vaccination. Vaccine doses each comprised 300 ug of mutant IDH1 20-mer peptide, with topical imiquimod. The sequenced sample was PBMCs, obtained from a glioma patient whose treatment included an IDH1 peptide vaccine. These receptors were collected from a woman aged 40-49 years with glioma.

This rearrangement joins TRBV7-9 to TRBJ1-1, with TRBD1 matching over 7 bases. Germline V CDR1 and CDR2: SEHNR, FQNEAQ (reference sequence). J was trimmed by 2 bases and V by 7 bases; bases with no gene match: 7. This CDR3 contains 14 residues. The CDR3 bases are TGTGCCAGCACCTCGGGACAGCTCAACACTGAAGCTTTCTTT. This codes for CASTSGQLNTEAFF.

The chain carries TRBV6-6 and TRBJ1-1, with D possibly TRBD1 on 6 matching bases. Germline CDR1 and CDR2: MNHNY and SVGAGI (reference sequence). The CDR3 has 14 residues. V gave up 4 bases and J gave up 2 bases, with 11 bases separating them. DNA of the CDR3: TGTGCCAGCAGTTCCCAGACAGGTAACACTGAAGCTTTCTTT. This translates into CASSSQTGNTEAFF.

The chain links TRBV7-9 to TRBJ2-3; 8 bases match TRBD2. Losses at the gene ends were 7 bases for V and 3 bases for J; bases not matched to a gene: 9. Germline-derived CDR1 and CDR2 are SEHNR and FQNEAQ (reference sequence). The CDR3 extends over 15 amino acids. The CDR3 DNA reads as TGTGCCAGCACCCAATCGGGGGGGTTGACAGATACGCAGTATTTT. Its translation: CASTQSGGLTDTQYF.

The DNA for the CDR3 is TGTGCCAGCAGCTTGACAGGGAGAAGAGGCTACACCTTC. Its protein is CASSLTGRRGYTF. The rearrangement links TRBV6-5 to TRBJ1-2; TRBD1 matches at 7 bases. Germline V gene lookup returns CDR1 MNHEY and CDR2 SVGAGI. V was pared by 6 bases and J by 8 bases, with 9 bases of the junction left unmatched. The length of the CDR3 is 13 residues.

The J gene is TRBJ2-7, the V gene TRBV7-9; the match to TRBD2 covers 7 bases. Germline CDR1 SEHNR, CDR2 FQNEAQ (reference sequence). This CDR3 spans 15 amino acids. Losses at the gene ends were 2 bases for V and 4 bases for J; bases not matched to a gene: 8. The CDR3, as DNA: TGTGCCAGCAGCTTATATGCCGGGAGGCTGTACGAGCAGTACTTC. This sequence encodes CASSLYAGRLYEQYF.

The genes are TRBV4-3 and TRBJ1-2; the D gene is possibly TRBD1 (6 bases). Trimming shortened V by 0 bases and J by 3 bases, and 14 bases separated the two germline ends. Germline V gene data show CDR1 as LGHNA and CDR2 as YSLEER. CDR3 size: 16 residues. DNA for the CDR3: TGCGCCAGCAGCCAAGATCGGGGGGCGTTTGACTATGGCTACACCTTC. Translating gives CASSQDRGAFDYGYTF.

This sequence joins TRBV29-1 and TRBJ2-4, with no clear D. This CDR3 spans 13 amino acids. V was cut by 2 bases and J by 4 bases, with 9 bases left in between. Germline V gene sequence: CDR1 SQVTM, CDR2 ANQGSEA. The CDR3 region is CSVEIDTKNIQYF. The CDR3 region has the DNA TGCAGCGTTGAAATTGACACAAAAAACATTCAGTACTTC.

This clone was seen a single time. The CDR3 nucleotides are TGTGCCAGCAGACACCACGAGGGGGGAAATGGCTACACCTTC. Its translation: CASRHHEGGNGYTF. The chain recombines TRBV6-5 with TRBJ1-2, with D possibly matching TRBD1 (6 bases). The V end lost 6 bases, the J end lost 6 bases, and 17 bases lay between the germline ends. Germline values: CDR1 MNHEY, CDR2 SVGAGI. The length of the CDR3 is 14 residues.

The V gene is TRBV27, the J gene TRBJ2-2; unclear D gene. This CDR3 region has 14 residues. V was pared by 3 bases and J by 3 bases, with 8 bases between. Germline V gene lookup returns CDR1 MNHEY and CDR2 SMNVEV (reference sequence). CDR3 amino acids: CASSLRIYTGELFF. The CDR3 nucleotides are TGTGCCAGCAGTTTGCGAATTTACACCGGGGAGCTGTTTTTT.

The chain recombines TRBV18 with TRBJ1-3; D is undetermined. Trimming took off 3 bases at V and 2 bases at J, with 8 bases between the two ends. The CDR3 is 14 amino acids. The germline V gene has CDR1 KGHSH and CDR2 LQKENI. The CDR3 loop reads CASSPGGAGNTIYF. The CDR3 DNA reads TGTGCCAGCTCACCCGGCGGAGCTGGAAACACCATATATTTT.

V usage is TRBV27 and J usage is TRBJ1-6; 8 bases are shared with TRBD1. The CDR3 runs 15 residues. Trimming at V came to 6 bases and at J to 9 bases, leaving 10 bases not matched to a gene. Germline CDR1 MNHEY, CDR2 SMNVEV (reference sequence). CDR3 in amino acids: CASRPLGTGVSPLHF. Written as DNA, the CDR3 is TGTGCCAGCAGACCCCTCGGGACAGGAGTTTCACCCCTCCACTTT.

The V call is TRBV29-1, the J call TRBJ1-5; D is unresolved. V lost 4 bases and J lost 0, with 4 bases in between. The germline V gene has CDR1 SQVTM and CDR2 ANQGSEA. The CDR3 runs 12 residues. The CDR3 DNA follows: TGCAGCGTTGCAGATAGCAATCAGCCCCAGCATTTT. Amino acid sequence: CSVADSNQPQHF.

The J gene is TRBJ2-1, the V gene TRBV5-1, with D possibly being TRBD2 (6 bases). V dropped 4 bases and J dropped 3 bases, with 14 bases sitting between them. The CDR3 consists of 15 residues. Germline loops: CDR1 SGHRS, CDR2 YFSETQ. The CDR3 sequence is CASSPLRGSYNEQFF. DNA of the CDR3: TGCGCCAGCAGCCCTTTACGGGGGAGCTACAATGAGCAGTTCTTC.

The J gene is TRBJ2-3, the V gene TRBV5-1, with TRBD2 as a possible D gene (5 bases). This CDR3 comprises 13 residues. Trimming left V 0 bases short and J 6 bases short, with 8 bases between. Germline V gene lookup returns CDR1 SGHRS and CDR2 YFSETQ. Here the CDR3 DNA reads TGCGCCAGCAGCTTGGGAGGGTCGGATACGCAGTATTTT. Protein sequence: CASSLGGSDTQYF.

The J gene is TRBJ1-1, the V gene TRBV6-5; D is ambiguous. Trimming removed 6 bases from V and 5 bases from J, with 16 bases in between. Germline V CDR1 and CDR2: MNHEY, SVGAGI. This CDR3 comprises 14 residues. The CDR3 loop reads CASSANTGRTEAFF. The CDR3 DNA reads TGTGCCAGCAGCGCTAATACTGGCCGGACTGAAGCTTTCTTT.

The chain recombines TRBV30 with TRBJ1-2, with TRBD1 as a possible D gene (5 bases). This CDR3 comprises 13 residues. Trimming took off 0 bases at V and 8 bases at J, with 13 bases between the two ends. The germline gives CDR1 GTSNPN, CDR2 SVGIG (reference sequence). The CDR3, as DNA: TGTGCCTGGAGTGTACGCAGGGTCTACGGCTACACCTTC. It encodes CAWSVRRVYGYTF.

In this sample, this clone turned up a few times. The chain recombines TRBV6-6 with TRBJ2-2, with D possibly being TRBD1 (6 bases). The CDR3 runs 16 residues. Between the trimmed V and J ends, which lost 7 bases and 1 base, there was a span of 16 bases. Germline V gene data show CDR1 as MNHNY and CDR2 as SVGAGI (reference sequence). The CDR3 DNA reads TGTGCCAGCACCGAAGGATGGGGGCTGAACACCGGGGAGCTGTTTTTT. Its translation is CASTEGWGLNTGELFF.

This chain joins TRBV4-2 and TRBJ2-1, with 7 bases that match TRBD2. V was pared by 4 bases and J by 5 bases, with 14 bases of the junction left unmatched. This CDR3 has 17 residues. Germline CDR1 LGHNA, CDR2 YNFKEQ. The CDR3 here is CASSPPPWRGSNNEQFF. The CDR3 DNA sequence: TGTGCCAGCAGCCCCCCTCCCTGGCGGGGGAGCAACAATGAGCAGTTCTTC.

This clone was counted a single time. The genes are TRBV5-4 and TRBJ2-3; D gene ambiguous. CDR3 size: 12 residues. Germline V gives CDR1 SGHNT, CDR2 YYREEE (reference sequence). The V gene lost 4 bases and the J gene lost 0 bases, with 3 bases spanning the gap. The CDR3 loop is CASSQSTDTQYF. CDR3 bases: TGTGCCAGCAGCCAGAGCACAGATACGCAGTATTTT.

This chain joins TRBV18 and TRBJ1-6, with D perhaps TRBD1 (5 bases). Per germline, CDR1 KGHSH and CDR2 LQKENI. The CDR3 extends over 20 amino acids. V lost 4 bases and J 0 bases, leaving 22 bases between the germline ends. The CDR3 here is CASSLHPPGRQSSYNSPLHF. The CDR3 DNA follows: TGTGCCAGCTCACTGCACCCCCCAGGGCGACAAAGCTCCTATAATTCACCCCTCCACTTT.

The chain employs TRBV6-1 and TRBJ1-5; tentative D call: TRBD1 (5 bases). The CDR3 is 14 amino acids. In germline, CDR1 is MNHNS, CDR2 SASEGT. V lost 3 bases and J lost 6, with 12 bases in between. DNA for the CDR3: TGTGCCAGCAGTGAGGTGGGGGGGGGTCAGCCCCAGCATTTT. This codes for CASSEVGGGQPQHF.

This clone was seen just once. V gene TRBV10-1 combines with J gene TRBJ1-5; no firm D call. Trimming took off 4 bases at V and 3 bases at J, with 7 bases between the two ends. This CDR3 is 13 amino acids long. Germline CDR1 and CDR2: WNHNN and SYGVQD (reference sequence). CDR3 sequence: CASSGGDNQPQHF. CDR3 nucleotides: TGCGCCAGCAGTGGCGGCGACAATCAGCCCCAGCATTTT.

The chain uses TRBV27 and TRBJ1-2; 8 nucleotides align to TRBD1. Germline-derived CDR1 and CDR2 are MNHEY and SMNVEV (reference sequence). The CDR3 totals 16 residues. V was clipped by 5 bases and J by 4 bases; unmatched bases: 12. The CDR3 nucleotides read TGTGCCAGCAGTACCCGTACCGGACAGGGCGGCTATGGCTACACCTTC. Protein product: CASSTRTGQGGYGYTF.

The V call is TRBV30, the J call TRBJ1-1, with 8 bases aligning to TRBD1. Germline CDR1 is GTSNPN and CDR2 is SVGIG (reference sequence). V trimming: 1 base; J trimming: 0 bases; junction bases outside the gene matches: 10. The CDR3 is made up of 17 amino acids. For the CDR3, the DNA is TGTGCCTGGAGTGCGCTAGCCGGGACAGGCATGAACACTGAAGCTTTCTTT. Protein sequence: CAWSALAGTGMNTEAFF.

The chain has TRBV2 and TRBJ1-1; no firm D call. This CDR3 contains 13 residues. The V end lost 8 bases, the J end lost 1 base, and 11 bases lay between the germline ends. Germline V lookup: CDR1 SNHLY, CDR2 FYNNEI. CDR3 in amino acids: CASAGLSNTEAFF. The DNA for the CDR3 is TGTGCCAGCGCAGGACTTTCGAACACTGAAGCTTTCTTT.

The chain couples TRBV13 to TRBJ1-1; D may be TRBD1 (6 bases). Germline V gene data show CDR1 as PRHDT and CDR2 as FYEKMQ (reference sequence). V was trimmed by 5 bases and J by 4 bases, leaving 14 bases between them. The CDR3 is 14 residues long. CDR3 residues: CASSPGQRSTEAFF. Written as DNA, the CDR3 is TGTGCCAGCAGCCCAGGACAGCGATCCACTGAAGCTTTCTTT. Variable domain in full (rest from reference TRBV13 and TRBJ1-1): AAGVIQSPRHLIKEKRETATLKCYPIPRHDTVYWYQQGPGQDPQFLISFYEKMQSDKGSIPDRFSAQQFSDYHSELNMSSLELGDSALYFCASSPGQRSTEAFFGQGTRLTVV.

This clone was picked up one time. The chain uses TRBV19 and TRBJ2-3; D is undetermined. V was cut by 5 bases and J by 3 bases, with 9 bases left in between. This CDR3 region has 13 residues. The germline CDR1 and CDR2 sequences are LNHDA and SQIVND (reference sequence). CDR3 coding DNA: TGTGCCAGTAGTCCCCCTGAAACAGATACGCAGTATTTT. Translating gives CASSPPETDTQYF.

The chain uses TRBV19 and TRBJ1-5; D is unclear. The CDR3 length is 16 residues. Germline V gene sequence: CDR1 LNHDA, CDR2 SQIVND (reference sequence). The V end lost 3 bases, the J end lost 1 base, and 13 bases lay between the germline ends. CDR3 sequence reads: CASSISGSGSNQPQHF. In DNA form, the CDR3 reads TGTGCCAGTAGTATTTCGGGGTCGGGAAGCAATCAGCCCCAGCATTTT.

The rearrangement uses TRBV30 and TRBJ2-1; D call uncertain. CDR1 is GTSNPN, CDR2 SVGIG, per germline (reference sequence). Trimming removed 7 bases from V and 7 bases from J, with 11 bases in between. The CDR3 has 11 amino acids. For the CDR3, the DNA is TGTGCCTTGACCATCTGGAATGAGCAGTTCTTC. Translated, it gives CALTIWNEQFF.